The clone carrying this T cell receptor (beta chain) showed up just a few times. The sample belongs to a study of blood T cells in healthy people across ages. Peripheral blood samples of around 9.3 milliliters were drawn from each donor. Germline CDR1 is SQVTM and CDR2 is ANQGSEA. V shed 2 bases and J 1 base; nucleotides not matched to a gene: 5. CDR3 length: 16 residues. For the second PCR, which ran for about 6 to 11 cycles, a sample-barcoded 5' primer and a J-beta primer mix were used. MiXCR was run by TCRdb on the 5' RACE reads, yielding one entry per CDR3 protein. The table records 540,000 or so distinct CDR3 sequences, approximately 25% of them present only once. These sequences were also reported in another study, on T cells of mothers and their children. That work contributes: Biologically related mothers and children overlapped slightly more than unrelated pairs, a non-significant difference.

The TCR originated in a boy younger than 18 in good health. The source material was blood. This sequence joins TRBV29-1 and TRBJ2-1; 10 nucleotides align to TRBD2. The CDR3 DNA is TGCAGCGTTGAAAGGAGCGGGAGGGCGTCCTACAATGAGCAGTTCTTC. Protein: CSVERSGRASYNEQFF.